This TCR beta chain is drawn from a study of T cells in Graves' hyperthyroidism and ophthalmopathy (dated by TCRdb to the late 2010s). Looking at the study overall: A discovery cohort of about 100 patients, roughly 45 with Graves' ophthalmopathy and 57 with stable Graves' hyperthyroidism, was used to find distinguishing TCR V-J signatures. TCR Vbeta CDR3 sequencing of 120 to 150 peripheral blood samples (43 ophthalmopathy, 70 to 85 hyperthyroidism and some 17 progressor patients) is reported in the paper. After blood sampling, hyperthyroidism patients were treated with methimazole at a starting dose of 30 mg daily, and ophthalmopathy patients were treated with high-dose intravenous methylprednisolone. Thyroid tissue and blood T-cell repertoires from roughly six Graves' hyperthyroidism patients were also compared in the study. The 75 to 100 discovery patients were randomly split 7:3 into training and test sets. An independent validation cohort of under 20 hyperthyroidism patients and approximately 16 patients who later progressed to ophthalmopathy tested prospective prediction of ophthalmopathy.

Stable Graves' hyperthyroidism was defined as no progression to ophthalmopathy during 18 months of follow-up. The hyperthyroidism patients were between 18 and 65 years old and newly diagnosed, with a disease duration of less than 2 months. The study excluded patients with uncontrolled infections, other autoimmune diseases, pregnancy or lactation. Diagnoses were established on the basis of clinical symptoms, serum thyroxine and TRAb, thyroid ultrasound, and orbital computed tomography. Trizol reagent was used to extract total RNA, and RNA quality was then checked on an Agilent 2100 Bioanalyzer. The CDR3 runs 14 amino acids, cysteine and phenylalanine included. Only the CDR3 DNA is retained, 42 bases long and in frame from the first base. In the germline V gene, CDR1 corresponds to MDHEN and CDR2 to SYDVKM. V loses 2 bases of germline sequence and J loses 1 base, and the interval between the two ends is 8 bases.

This clonotype was counted ten times or more. This receptor's antigen is unknown. Base qualities are not recorded, but no much larger clone differs from it by a single base. The TCR beta CDR3 regions were amplified from the RNA transcripts. The TCR CDR3 was subjected to a first round of RT-PCR using the HTBI primer set and the Qiagen OneStep RT-PCR kit. Libraries were constructed in a second round of multiplex PCR, after which size selection and purification were carried out. Libraries were sequenced paired-end with 100 bp reads on an Illumina HiSeq2000. In the original analysis: SOAPnuke was used to process the raw data, throwing out any read that contained adapters or uncalled bases, had a mean Phred below 15, or lacked an exact constant-primer or identifier match. COPE v1.2.5 was used to merge high-quality paired reads, and clonotypes were defined as unique nucleotide sequences. Clonotypes were aligned to IMGT TRBV, TRBD and TRBJ reference segments using MiTCR v1.1. The analysis included only V-J combinations with a frequency above 0.0001, which together covered more than 99% of the repertoires. A TCS score was defined as the ratio of F50 (clonal expansion) to E x V (chaos), with BLOSUM62-based TCRdist applied between CDR3 peptides within each V-J. Welch's t-statistics and random forest reduced around 510 V-J features to about 12, which were used in a naive Bayes classifier (R e1071). The similarity between thyroid and blood repertoires was quantified using the Morisita-Horn index. The public reads were run again by TCRdb, first through fastp at Q25 and then through MiXCR, and only productive beta chains were kept. One record per CDR3 amino acid sequence lists the most common genes and DNA. The V and J calls shown here were made by TCRdb, not taken from the authors' results. The sample table shows tens of thousands of distinct CDR3 sequences, and about 53% are seen once. The ten largest make up around a third of the sample.

The paper as a whole reports these results and caveats: A 13 V-J signature model separated ophthalmopathy from stable hyperthyroidism, with roughly 88% sensitivity and about 81% specificity in cross-validation and 80%/75% in testing. Sample size was not statistically predetermined, and investigators were not blinded to group allocation. In validation, the model predicted progression to ophthalmopathy with over 60% sensitivity and approximately 74% specificity, a median of 6.5 months before onset. Most expanded thyroid clonotypes (frequency above 0.001) were also detected in blood, suggesting blood repertoires may reflect thyroid immune responses.

The specimen was peripheral blood or thyroid tissue (not recorded which). The receptor was isolated from a man younger than 35 with Graves' hyperthyroidism. The chain was built from TRBV28 and TRBJ2-5, with TRBD1 as a weak D call on 5 bases. The nucleotide sequence is given as TGTGCCAGCAGTTTAAGCAGGGCCCAAGAGACCCAGTACTTC. The encoded protein is CASSLSRAQETQYF.